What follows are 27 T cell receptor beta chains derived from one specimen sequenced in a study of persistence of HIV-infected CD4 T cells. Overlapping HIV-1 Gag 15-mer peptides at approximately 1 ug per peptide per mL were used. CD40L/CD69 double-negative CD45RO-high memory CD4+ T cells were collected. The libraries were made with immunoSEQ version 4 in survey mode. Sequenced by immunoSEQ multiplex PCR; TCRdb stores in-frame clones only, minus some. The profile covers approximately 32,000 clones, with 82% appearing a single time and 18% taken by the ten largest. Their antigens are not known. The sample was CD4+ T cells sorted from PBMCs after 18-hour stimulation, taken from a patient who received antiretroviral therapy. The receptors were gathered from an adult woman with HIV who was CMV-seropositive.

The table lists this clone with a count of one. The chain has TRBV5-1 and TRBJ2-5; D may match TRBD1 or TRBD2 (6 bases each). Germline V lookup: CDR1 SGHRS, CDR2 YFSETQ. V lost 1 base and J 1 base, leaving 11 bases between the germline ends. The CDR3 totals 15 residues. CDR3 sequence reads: CASSLRSGAQETQYF. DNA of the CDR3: TGCGCCAGCAGCTTGAGGTCGGGGGCCCAAGAGACCCAGTACTTC.

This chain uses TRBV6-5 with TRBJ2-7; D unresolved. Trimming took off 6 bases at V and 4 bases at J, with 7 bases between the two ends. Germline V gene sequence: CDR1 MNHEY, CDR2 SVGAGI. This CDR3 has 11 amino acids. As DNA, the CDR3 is TGTGCCAGCAGAGCTGGGTACGAGCAGTACTTC. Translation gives CASRAGYEQYF.

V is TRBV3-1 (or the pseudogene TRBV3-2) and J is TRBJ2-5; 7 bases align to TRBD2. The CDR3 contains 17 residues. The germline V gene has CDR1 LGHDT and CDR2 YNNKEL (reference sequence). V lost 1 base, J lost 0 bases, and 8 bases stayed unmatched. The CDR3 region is CASSQVPAGLNQETQYF. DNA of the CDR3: TGTGCCAGCAGCCAAGTCCCCGCGGGACTAAACCAAGAGACCCAGTACTTC.

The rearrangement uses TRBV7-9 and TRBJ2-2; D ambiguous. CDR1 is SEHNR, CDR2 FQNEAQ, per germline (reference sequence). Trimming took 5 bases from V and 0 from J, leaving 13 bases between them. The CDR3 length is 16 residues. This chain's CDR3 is CASSPSDRANTGELFF. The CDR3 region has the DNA TGTGCCAGCAGCCCTTCGGACCGGGCGAACACCGGGGAGCTGTTTTTT.

The CDR3 region is CASSKQENTEAFF. DNA of the CDR3: TGTGCCAGCAGCAAACAGGAGAACACTGAAGCTTTCTTT. V usage is TRBV7-3 and J usage is TRBJ1-1, with D perhaps matching TRBD1 (5 bases). The CDR3 sequence is 13 residues long. CDR1 and CDR2 from the germline V gene are SGHTA and FQGTGA. V lost 5 bases, J lost 1 base, and 8 bases lay in between. Together with reference TRBV7-3 and TRBJ1-1, the CDR3 gives the full variable domain: GAGVSQTPSNKVTEKGKYVELRCDPISGHTALYWYRQSLGQGPEFLIYFQGTGAADDSGLPNDRFFAVRPEGSVSTLKIQRTERGDSAVYLCASSKQENTEAFFGQGTRLTVV.

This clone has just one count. CDR3 in DNA: TGTGCCAGCAGCCAAGTGGGTTCGAACACCGGGGAGCTGTTTTTT. It codes for CASSQVGSNTGELFF. The chain employs TRBV7-3 and TRBJ2-2; unclear D gene. Germline V CDR1 and CDR2: SGHTA, FQGTGA. The CDR3 spans 15 residues. V dropped 5 bases and J dropped 0 bases, with 10 bases sitting between them.

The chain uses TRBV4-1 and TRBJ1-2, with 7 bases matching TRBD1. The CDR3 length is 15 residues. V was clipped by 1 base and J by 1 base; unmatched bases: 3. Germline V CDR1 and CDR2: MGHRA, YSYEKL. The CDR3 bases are TGCGCCAGCAGCCAAGCTACAGGGGTTAACTATGGCTACACCTTC. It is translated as CASSQATGVNYGYTF.

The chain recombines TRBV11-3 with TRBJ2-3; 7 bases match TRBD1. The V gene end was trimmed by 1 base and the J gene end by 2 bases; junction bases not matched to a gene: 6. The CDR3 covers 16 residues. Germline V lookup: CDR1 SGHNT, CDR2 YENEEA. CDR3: CASSLGQGYFTDTQYF. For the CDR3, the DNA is TGTGCCAGCAGCTTAGGACAGGGATACTTCACAGATACGCAGTATTTT. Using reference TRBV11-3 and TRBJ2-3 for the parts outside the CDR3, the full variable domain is EAGVVQSPRYKIIEKKQPVAFWCNPISGHNTLYWYLQNLGQGPELLIRYENEEAVDDSQLPKDRFSAERLKGVDSTLKIQPAELGDSAVYLCASSLGQGYFTDTQYFGPGTRLTVL.

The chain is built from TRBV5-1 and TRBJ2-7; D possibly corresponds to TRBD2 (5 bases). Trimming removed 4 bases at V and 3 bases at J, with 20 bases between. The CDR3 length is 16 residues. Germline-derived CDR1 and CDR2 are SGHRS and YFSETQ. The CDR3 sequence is CASSPILSGSSYEQYF. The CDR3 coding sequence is TGCGCCAGCAGCCCGATCCTGAGCGGTTCTAGCTACGAGCAGTACTTC.

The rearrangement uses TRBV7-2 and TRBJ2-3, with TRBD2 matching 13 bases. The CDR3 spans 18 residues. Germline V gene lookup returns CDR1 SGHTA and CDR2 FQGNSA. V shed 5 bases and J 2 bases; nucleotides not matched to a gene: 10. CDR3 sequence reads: CASSPPPGLAGFTDTQYF. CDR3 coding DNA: TGTGCCAGCAGCCCGCCCCCGGGACTAGCGGGATTCACAGATACGCAGTATTTT.

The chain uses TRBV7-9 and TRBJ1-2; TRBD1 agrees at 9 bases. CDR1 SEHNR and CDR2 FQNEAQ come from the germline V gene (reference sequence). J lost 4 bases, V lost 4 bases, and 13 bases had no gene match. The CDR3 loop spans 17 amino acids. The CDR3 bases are TGTGCCAGCAGCTCGTCCCTAGGGGACAGGGTATTCTATGGCTACACCTTC. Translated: CASSSSLGDRVFYGYTF. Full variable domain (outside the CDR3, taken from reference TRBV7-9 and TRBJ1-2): DTGVSQNPRHKITKRGQNVTFRCDPISEHNRLYWYRQTLGQGPEFLTYFQNEAQLEKSRLLSDRFSAERPKGSFSTLEIQRTEQGDSAMYLCASSSSLGDRVFYGYTFGSGTRLTVV.

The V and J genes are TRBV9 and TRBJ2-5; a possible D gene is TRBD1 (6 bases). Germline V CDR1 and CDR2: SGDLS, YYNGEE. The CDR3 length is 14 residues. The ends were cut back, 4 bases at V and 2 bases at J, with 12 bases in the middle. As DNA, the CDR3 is TGTGCCAGCAGCTTACAGGGTTGGCAAGAGACCCAGTACTTC. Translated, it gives CASSLQGWQETQYF.

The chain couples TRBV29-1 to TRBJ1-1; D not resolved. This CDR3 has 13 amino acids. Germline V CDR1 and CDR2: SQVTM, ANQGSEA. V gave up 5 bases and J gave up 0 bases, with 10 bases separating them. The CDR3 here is CSVREDMNTEAFF. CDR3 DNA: TGCAGCGTTCGAGAGGATATGAACACTGAAGCTTTCTTT.

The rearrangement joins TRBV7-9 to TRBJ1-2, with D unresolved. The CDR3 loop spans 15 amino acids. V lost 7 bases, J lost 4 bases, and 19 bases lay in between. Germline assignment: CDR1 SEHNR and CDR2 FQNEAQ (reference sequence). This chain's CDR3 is CASNPDGDPLYGYTF. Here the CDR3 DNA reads TGTGCCAGCAACCCGGACGGGGATCCCCTCTATGGCTACACCTTC.

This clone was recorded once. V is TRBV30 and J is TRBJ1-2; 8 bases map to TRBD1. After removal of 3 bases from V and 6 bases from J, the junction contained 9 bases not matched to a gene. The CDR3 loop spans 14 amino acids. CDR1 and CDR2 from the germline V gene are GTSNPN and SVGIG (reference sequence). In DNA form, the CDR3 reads TGTGCCTGGAGCCTGCCCCGACAGGGGAATGGCTACACCTTC. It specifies CAWSLPRQGNGYTF.

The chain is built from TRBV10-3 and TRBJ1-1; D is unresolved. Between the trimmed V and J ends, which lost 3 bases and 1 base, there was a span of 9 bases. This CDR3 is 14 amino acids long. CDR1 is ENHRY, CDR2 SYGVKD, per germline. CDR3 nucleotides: TGTGCCATCAGTGAATTTACCCCGAACACTGAAGCTTTCTTT. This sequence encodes CAISEFTPNTEAFF.

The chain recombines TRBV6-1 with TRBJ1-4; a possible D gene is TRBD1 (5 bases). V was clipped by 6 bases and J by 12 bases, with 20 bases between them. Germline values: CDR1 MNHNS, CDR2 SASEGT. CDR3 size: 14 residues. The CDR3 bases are TGTGCCAGCAGCTCGGGGCAGGGTGGGTCGGAACTGTTTTTT. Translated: CASSSGQGGSELFF.

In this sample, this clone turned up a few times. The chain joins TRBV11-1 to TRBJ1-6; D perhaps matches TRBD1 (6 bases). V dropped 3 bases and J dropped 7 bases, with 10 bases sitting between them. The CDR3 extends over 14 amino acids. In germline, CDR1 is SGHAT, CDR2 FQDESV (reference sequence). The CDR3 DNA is TGTGCCAGCAGCTTCACAGGGATCAATTCACCCCTCCACTTT. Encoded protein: CASSFTGINSPLHF.

CDR3 protein: CASRVGQGYGYTF. CDR3 sequence (DNA): TGTGCCAGCAGGGTGGGACAGGGGTATGGCTACACCTTC. The chain uses TRBV6-1 and TRBJ1-2, with 10 bases fitting TRBD1. CDR3 length equals 13 residues. Germline V CDR1 and CDR2: MNHNS, SASEGT. J lost 5 bases, V lost 6 bases, and 3 bases had no gene match.

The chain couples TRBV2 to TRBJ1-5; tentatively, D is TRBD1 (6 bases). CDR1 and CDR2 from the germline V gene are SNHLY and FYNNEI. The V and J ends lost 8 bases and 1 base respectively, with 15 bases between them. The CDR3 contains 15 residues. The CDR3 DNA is TGTGCCAGCGGAGGGGGGGGCGCGAGCAATCAGCCCCAGCATTTT. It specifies CASGGGGASNQPQHF.

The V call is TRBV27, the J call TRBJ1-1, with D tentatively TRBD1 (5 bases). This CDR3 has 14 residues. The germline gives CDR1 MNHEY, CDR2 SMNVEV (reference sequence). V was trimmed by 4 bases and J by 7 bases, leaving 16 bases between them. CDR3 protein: CASSSQGLTFEAFF. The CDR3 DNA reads TGTGCCAGCAGTTCCCAGGGCCTGACCTTTGAAGCTTTCTTT.

The CDR3 here is CASSEWTGEATSSSYNEQFF. CDR3 in DNA: TGCGCCAGCAGTGAGTGGACAGGAGAAGCAACCTCGAGCTCCTACAATGAGCAGTTCTTC. The chain is built from TRBV10-1 and TRBJ2-1; TRBD1 aligns across 7 bases. Trimming took 1 base from V and 0 from J; bases not matched to a gene: 15. Germline lookup yields CDR1 WNHNN and CDR2 SYGVQD (reference sequence). The CDR3 covers 20 residues.

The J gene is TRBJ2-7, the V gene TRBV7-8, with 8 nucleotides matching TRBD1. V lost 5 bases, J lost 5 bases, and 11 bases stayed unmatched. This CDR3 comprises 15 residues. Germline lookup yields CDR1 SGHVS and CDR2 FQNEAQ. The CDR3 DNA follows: TGTGCCAGCAGCACAATACAGGGGGATTTCCACGAGCAGTACTTC. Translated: CASSTIQGDFHEQYF. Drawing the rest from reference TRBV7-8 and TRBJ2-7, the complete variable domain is GAGVSQSPRYKVAKRGQDVALRCDPISGHVSLFWYQQALGQGPEFLTYFQNEAQLDKSGLPSDRFFAERPEGSVSTLKIQRTQQEDSAVYLCASSTIQGDFHEQYFGPGTRLTVT.

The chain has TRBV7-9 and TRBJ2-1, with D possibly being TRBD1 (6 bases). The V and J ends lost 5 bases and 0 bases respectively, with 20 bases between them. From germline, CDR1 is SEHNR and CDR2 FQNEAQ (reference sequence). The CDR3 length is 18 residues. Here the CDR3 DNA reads TGTGCCAGCAGCCCGTCAGAGAGACAGGTAAGCTCCTACAATGAGCAGTTCTTC. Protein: CASSPSERQVSSYNEQFF.

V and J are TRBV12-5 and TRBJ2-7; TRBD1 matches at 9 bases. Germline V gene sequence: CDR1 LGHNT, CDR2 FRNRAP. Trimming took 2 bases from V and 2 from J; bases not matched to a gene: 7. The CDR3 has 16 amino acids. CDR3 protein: CASGLLTGTGTYEQYF. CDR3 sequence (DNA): TGTGCTAGTGGTTTGCTTACCGGGACAGGGACCTACGAGCAGTACTTC.

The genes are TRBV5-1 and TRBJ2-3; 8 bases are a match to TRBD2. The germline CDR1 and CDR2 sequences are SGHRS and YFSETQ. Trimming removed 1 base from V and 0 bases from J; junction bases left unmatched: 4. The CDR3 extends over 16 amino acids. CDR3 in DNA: TGCGCCAGCAGCTTGAGGGCTAGCGGGAGCACAGATACGCAGTATTTT. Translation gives CASSLRASGSTDTQYF.

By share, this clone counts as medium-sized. The CDR3 DNA is TGTGCCAGCAGTGCGGCTGCGCGAAGGGGCTACACCTTC. It translates to CASSAAARRGYTF. This chain connects TRBV12-3 or TRBV12-4 to TRBJ1-2; D remains ambiguous. The CDR3 contains 13 residues. The V end lost 5 bases, the J end lost 8 bases, and 15 bases lay between the germline ends.